This record looks at one T cell receptor beta chain sequence and its context. This CDR3 spans 15 amino acids. Trimming took off 2 bases at V and 3 bases at J, with 14 bases between the two ends. CDR1 and CDR2 from the germline V gene are SGHAT and FQNNGV. The data belong to a study of blood T cell repertoires in COVID-19. Sequencing used immunoSEQ multiplex PCR; TCRdb keeps in-frame clones, though not all of them. This table has approximately 290,000 clones, nearly 90% appearing once. The TCR was taken from a woman in her late teens or twenties with acute COVID-19. Specimen: PBMCs or T cells enriched from blood (not recorded which). The chain combines TRBV11-2 with TRBJ2-7, with D unclear. CDR3 sequence reads: CASSLSTTLGYEQYF. CDR3 in DNA: TGTGCCAGCAGCTTAAGCACTACATTAGGCTACGAGCAGTACTTC. The variable domain in full, with the rest retrieved from reference TRBV11-2 and TRBJ2-7, is EAGVAQSPRYKIIEKRQSVAFWCNPISGHATLYWYQQILGQGPKLLIQFQNNGVVDDSQLPKDRFSAERLKGVDSTLKIQPAKLEDSAVYLCASSLSTTLGYEQYFGPGTRLTVT.